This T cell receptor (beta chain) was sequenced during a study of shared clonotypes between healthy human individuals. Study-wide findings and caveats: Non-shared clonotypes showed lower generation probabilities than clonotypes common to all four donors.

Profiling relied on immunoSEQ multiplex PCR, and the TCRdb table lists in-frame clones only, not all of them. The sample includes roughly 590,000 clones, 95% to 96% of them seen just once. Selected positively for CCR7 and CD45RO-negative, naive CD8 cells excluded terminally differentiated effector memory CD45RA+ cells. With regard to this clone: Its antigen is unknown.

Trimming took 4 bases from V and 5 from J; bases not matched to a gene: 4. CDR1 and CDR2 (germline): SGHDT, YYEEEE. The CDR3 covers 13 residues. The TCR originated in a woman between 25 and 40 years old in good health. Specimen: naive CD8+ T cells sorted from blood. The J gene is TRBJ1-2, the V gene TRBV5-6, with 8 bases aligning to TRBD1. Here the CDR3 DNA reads TGTGCCAGCAGCCCTGACAGGGGTTATGGCTACACCTTC. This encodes CASSPDRGYGYTF.